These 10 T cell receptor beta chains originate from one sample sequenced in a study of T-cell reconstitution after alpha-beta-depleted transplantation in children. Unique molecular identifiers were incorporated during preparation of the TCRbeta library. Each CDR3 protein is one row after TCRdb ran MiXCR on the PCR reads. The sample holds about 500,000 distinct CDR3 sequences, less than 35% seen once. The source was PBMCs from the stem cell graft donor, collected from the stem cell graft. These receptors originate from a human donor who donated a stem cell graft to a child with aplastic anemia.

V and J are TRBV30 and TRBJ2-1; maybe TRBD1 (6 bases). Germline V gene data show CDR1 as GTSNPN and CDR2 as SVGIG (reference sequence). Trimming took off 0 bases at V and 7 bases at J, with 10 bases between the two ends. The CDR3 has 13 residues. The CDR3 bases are TGTGCCTGGAGTGTACTTCAGGGGAATGAGCAGTTCTTC. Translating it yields CAWSVLQGNEQFF. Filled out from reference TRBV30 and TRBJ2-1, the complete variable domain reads SQTIHQWPATLVQPVGSPLSLECTVEGTSNPNLYWYRQAAGRGLQLLFYSVGIGQISSEVPQNLSASRPQDRQFILSSKKLLLSDSGFYLCAWSVLQGNEQFFGPGTRLTVL.

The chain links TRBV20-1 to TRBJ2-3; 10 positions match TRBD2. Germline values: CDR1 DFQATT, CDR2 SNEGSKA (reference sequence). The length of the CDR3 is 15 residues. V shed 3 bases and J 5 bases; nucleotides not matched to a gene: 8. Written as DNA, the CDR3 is TGCAGTGCTAGTCCTAGCGGGAGCCCGGTAGATACGCAGTATTTT. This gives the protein CSASPSGSPVDTQYF.

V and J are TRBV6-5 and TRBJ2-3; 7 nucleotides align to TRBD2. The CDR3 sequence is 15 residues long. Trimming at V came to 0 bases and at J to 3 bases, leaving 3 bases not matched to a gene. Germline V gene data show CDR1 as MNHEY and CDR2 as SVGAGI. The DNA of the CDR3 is TGTGCCAGCAGTTACTCAGGACTAGAAACAGATACGCAGTATTTT. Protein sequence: CASSYSGLETDTQYF.

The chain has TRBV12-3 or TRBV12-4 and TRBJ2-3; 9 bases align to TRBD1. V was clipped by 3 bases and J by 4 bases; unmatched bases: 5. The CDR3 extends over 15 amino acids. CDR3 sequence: CASSFRQGVADTQYF. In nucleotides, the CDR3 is TGTGCCAGCAGTTTTCGACAGGGGGTGGCAGATACGCAGTATTTT.

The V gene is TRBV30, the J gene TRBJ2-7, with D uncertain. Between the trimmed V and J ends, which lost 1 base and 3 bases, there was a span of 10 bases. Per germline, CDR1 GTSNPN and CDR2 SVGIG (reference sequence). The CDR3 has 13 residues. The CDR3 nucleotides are TGTGCCTGGAGTGGGGTGGATATCTACGAGCAGTACTTC. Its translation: CAWSGVDIYEQYF.

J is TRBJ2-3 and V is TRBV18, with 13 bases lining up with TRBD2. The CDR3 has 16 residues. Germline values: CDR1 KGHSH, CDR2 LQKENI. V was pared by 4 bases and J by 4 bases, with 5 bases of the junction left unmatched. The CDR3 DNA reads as TGTGCCAGCTCACGACGGACTAGCGGGAGCGCAGATACGCAGTATTTT. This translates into CASSRRTSGSADTQYF.

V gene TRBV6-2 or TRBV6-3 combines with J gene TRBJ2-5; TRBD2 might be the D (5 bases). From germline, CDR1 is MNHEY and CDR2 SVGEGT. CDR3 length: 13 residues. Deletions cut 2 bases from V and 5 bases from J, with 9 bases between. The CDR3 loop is CASSYKEAETQYF. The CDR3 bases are TGTGCCAGCAGTTACAAGGAGGCGGAGACCCAGTACTTC.

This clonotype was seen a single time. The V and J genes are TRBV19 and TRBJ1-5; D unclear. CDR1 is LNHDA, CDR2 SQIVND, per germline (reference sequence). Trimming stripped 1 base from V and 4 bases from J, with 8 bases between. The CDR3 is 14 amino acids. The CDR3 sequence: CASSIVMGNQPQHF. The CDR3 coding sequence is TGTGCCAGTAGTATAGTAATGGGGAATCAGCCCCAGCATTTT. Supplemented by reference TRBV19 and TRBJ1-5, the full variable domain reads DGGITQSPKYLFRKEGQNVTLSCEQNLNHDAMYWYRQDPGQGLRLIYYSQIVNDFQKGDIAEGYSVSREKKESFPLTVTSAQKNPTAFYLCASSIVMGNQPQHFGDGTRLSIL.

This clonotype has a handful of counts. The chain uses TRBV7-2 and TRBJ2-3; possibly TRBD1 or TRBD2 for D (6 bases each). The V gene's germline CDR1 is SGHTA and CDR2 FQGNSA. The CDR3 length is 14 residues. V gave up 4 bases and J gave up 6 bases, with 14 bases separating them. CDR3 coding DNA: TGTGCCAGCAGCTCCGGAGGGGGGCTGGATACGCAGTATTTT. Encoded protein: CASSSGGGLDTQYF. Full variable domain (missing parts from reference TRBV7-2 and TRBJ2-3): GAGVSQSPSNKVTEKGKDVELRCDPISGHTALYWYRQSLGQGLEFLIYFQGNSAPDKSGLPSDRFSAERTGGSVSTLTIQRTQQEDSAVYLCASSSGGGLDTQYFGPGTRLTVL.

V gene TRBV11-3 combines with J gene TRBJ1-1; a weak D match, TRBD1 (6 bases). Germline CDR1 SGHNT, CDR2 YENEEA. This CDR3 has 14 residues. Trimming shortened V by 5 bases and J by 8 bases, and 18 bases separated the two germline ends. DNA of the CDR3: TGTGCCAGCAGCCTTGGACAGACGACGACGGAAGCTTTCTTT. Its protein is CASSLGQTTTEAFF.